What follows are 9 T cell receptor beta chains derived from one specimen sequenced in a study of T cell changes during pregnancy in multiple sclerosis. Data came from immunoSEQ multiplex PCR; TCRdb stores just in-frame clones and leaves some out. This sample carries around 64,000 clones, about 93% of them seen once, and the ten largest clones take just under 0.3%. This specimen consisted of CD4+ T cells from peripheral blood mononuclear cells, obtained after pregnancy. These receptors were collected from a female donor with multiple sclerosis, enrolled in a pregnancy study.

V is TRBV7-2 and J is TRBJ2-1, with 9 bases identical to TRBD1. Germline-derived CDR1 and CDR2 are SGHTA and FQGNSA. V was pared by 7 bases and J by 7 bases, with 17 bases of the junction left unmatched. This CDR3 contains 17 residues. The CDR3 region is CASNFLSPGQGGNEQFF. The CDR3 DNA follows: TGTGCCAGCAACTTCCTTTCTCCGGGACAGGGTGGGAATGAGCAGTTCTTC.

The rearrangement uses TRBV25-1 and TRBJ1-4; 7 positions agree with TRBD1. Germline V lookup: CDR1 MGHDK, CDR2 SYGVNS. V was clipped by 5 bases and J by 4 bases; unmatched bases: 4. This CDR3 contains 14 residues. The CDR3 sequence: CASSTRQGNEKLFF. CDR3 coding DNA: TGTGCCAGCAGTACCCGACAGGGTAATGAAAAACTGTTTTTT.

V gene TRBV9 combines with J gene TRBJ2-2, with a possible D match to TRBD2 (5 bases). The CDR3 sequence is 13 residues long. Germline assignment: CDR1 SGDLS and CDR2 YYNGEE. The ends were cut back, 0 bases at V and 7 bases at J, with 7 bases in the middle. The CDR3 loop reads CASSVGGNGELFF. CDR3 DNA sequence: TGTGCCAGCAGCGTAGGAGGGAACGGGGAGCTGTTTTTT.

This clone appeared once. J is TRBJ2-7 and V is TRBV6-5, with 9 bases lining up with TRBD1. The CDR3 covers 15 residues. Per the germline V gene, CDR1 is MNHEY and CDR2 is SVGAGI. V gave up 5 bases and J gave up 3 bases; unmatched junction bases: 8. Written as DNA, the CDR3 is TGTGCCAGCAGTAACCTACAGGGGGCCGGCTACGAGCAGTACTTC. Protein product: CASSNLQGAGYEQYF.

The table lists this clone with a count of one. The gene calls are TRBV5-4 and TRBJ2-5; a possible D gene is TRBD2 (6 bases). The CDR3 runs to 14 residues. The V gene lost 1 base and the J gene lost 5 bases, with 12 bases spanning the gap. Germline CDR1 is SGHNT and CDR2 is YYREEE (reference sequence). The CDR3, as DNA: TGTGCCAGCAGCTTGACCGTGGGGAGGGAGACCCAGTACTTC. Protein product: CASSLTVGRETQYF.

This rearrangement joins TRBV5-6 to TRBJ1-5, with 9 bases aligning to TRBD1. The junction had 2 bases not matched to a gene; V was cut back by 2 bases and J by 2 bases. This CDR3 spans 15 amino acids. Germline V gene data show CDR1 as SGHDT and CDR2 as YYEEEE. The CDR3 DNA reads TGTGCCAGCAGCTTAAGGACAGGGGGCAATCAGCCCCAGCATTTT. This translates into CASSLRTGGNQPQHF.

The rearrangement uses TRBV7-6 and TRBJ1-5, with 10 positions matching TRBD1. Germline lookup yields CDR1 SGHVS and CDR2 FNYEAQ. V shed 3 bases, J shed 3 bases, and the junction held 2 bases outside the gene matches. This CDR3 comprises 15 residues. Here the CDR3 reads CASSLGTGDNQPQHF. The CDR3 DNA is TGTGCCAGCAGCTTGGGGACAGGGGACAATCAGCCCCAGCATTTT. The entire variable domain, with the rest obtained from reference TRBV7-6 and TRBJ1-5, is as follows: GAGVSQSPRYKVTKRGQDVALRCDPISGHVSLYWYRQALGQGPEFLTYFNYEAQQDKSGLPNDRFSAERPEGSISTLTIQRTEQRDSAMYRCASSLGTGDNQPQHFGDGTRLSIL.

The chain recombines TRBV19 with TRBJ2-5, with TRBD2 matching over 12 bases. Germline CDR1 reads LNHDA; CDR2 reads SQIVND (reference sequence). CDR3 length: 17 amino acids. J gave up 0 bases and V 5 bases, and 7 bases lay outside the gene matches. As DNA, the CDR3 is TGTGCCAGTAGTCCTCGGACTAGCGGGGCGTACCAAGAGACCCAGTACTTC. It codes for CASSPRTSGAYQETQYF.

The chain recombines TRBV28 with TRBJ1-5; possibly TRBD1 for D (6 bases). V was cut by 6 bases and J by 6 bases, with 18 bases left in between. Germline V gene data show CDR1 as MDHEN and CDR2 as SYDVKM. This CDR3 is 15 amino acids long. The CDR3 spells CASRGARFRGQPQHF. The CDR3, as DNA: TGTGCCAGCAGGGGAGCCCGATTCAGGGGTCAGCCCCAGCATTTT.